This T cell receptor (beta chain) is drawn from a study of shared clonotypes between healthy human individuals. About the research overall: Per donor, CD8 memory used one plate, CD8 naive used two, CD4 memory used three and CD4 naive used three. The study, taken as a whole, reports: The represented genetic and exposure-history diversity was limited by the small number of donors. In the sorted subsets, rarefaction showed sequencing was incomplete despite large depth. Larger estimated richness was generally seen in naive subsets than in memory subsets.

Data came from immunoSEQ multiplex PCR; TCRdb stores just in-frame clones and leaves some out. Among under 2,000,000 clones listed, roughly 94% were seen once. On this clone: As yet, its antigen is unknown.

As defined, naive CD8 cells were CD45RO-negative and positively selected for CCR7, with terminally differentiated effector memory CD45RA+ cells excluded. Germline V gene data show CDR1 as SGHDT and CDR2 as YYEEEE. There are 14 residues in the CDR3. V lost 4 bases and J lost 6, with 15 bases in between. The sequencing sample was made of naive CD8+ T cells sorted from blood. This receptor was obtained from a man between 18 and 35 years old in good health. This chain uses TRBV5-6 with TRBJ2-3; D is perhaps TRBD2 (6 bases). The CDR3 loop is CASSLPTRGDTQYF. The CDR3 DNA reads TGTGCCAGCAGCCTCCCGACTAGGGGTGATACGCAGTATTTT.